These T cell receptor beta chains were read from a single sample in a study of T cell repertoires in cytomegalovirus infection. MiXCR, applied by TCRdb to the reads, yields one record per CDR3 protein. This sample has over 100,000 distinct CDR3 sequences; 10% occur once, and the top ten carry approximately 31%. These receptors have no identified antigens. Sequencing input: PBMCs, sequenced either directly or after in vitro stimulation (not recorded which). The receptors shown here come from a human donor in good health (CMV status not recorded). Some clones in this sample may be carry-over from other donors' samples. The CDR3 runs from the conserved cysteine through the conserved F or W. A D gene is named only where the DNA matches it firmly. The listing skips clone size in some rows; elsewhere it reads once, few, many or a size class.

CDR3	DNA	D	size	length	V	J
CASRREEGELFF	TGTGCCAGCAGGAGGGAAGAGGGAGAGCTGTTTTTT	.	many	12	TRBV9	TRBJ2-2
CASSLRAGGVSGNTIYF	TGTGCCAGCAGCTTAAGGGCCGGGGGAGTCTCTGGAAACACCATATATTTT	.	many	17	TRBV13	TRBJ1-3
CSANGLAAYNEQFF	TGCAGTGCAAATGGACTAGCAGCTTACAATGAGCAGTTCTTC	TRBD2	few	14	TRBV20-1	TRBJ2-1
CASGTGPRIGQFF	TGTGCCAGCGGGACGGGCCCACGAATTGGGCAGTTCTTC	.	.	13	TRBV6-5	TRBJ2-1
CASSAGSSYGYTF	TGTGCCAGCAGCGCGGGGTCCTCCTATGGCTACACCTTC	.	many	13	TRBV7-9	TRBJ1-2
CASSKKGDTEAFF	TGCGCCAGCAGCAAGAAGGGGGACACTGAAGCTTTCTTT	.	.	13	TRBV5-1	TRBJ1-1
CASSLVRGDEQFF	TGTGCCAGCAGCTTGGTCCGAGGCGATGAGCAGTTCTTC	.	medium-sized	13	TRBV5-6	TRBJ2-1
CASTGQTYNEQFF	TGTGCCAGTACAGGGCAAACCTACAATGAGCAGTTCTTC	.	many	13	TRBV19	TRBJ2-1
CASSQGTEPSTDTQYF	TGCGCCAGCAGTCAAGGGACAGAACCTAGCACAGATACGCAGTATTTT	TRBD1	.	16	TRBV23-1	TRBJ2-3
CASSERGIGQETQYF	TGTGCCAGCAGTGAAAGGGGAATCGGCCAAGAGACCCAGTACTTC	.	few	15	TRBV5-4	TRBJ2-5
CASSLVGGAGTEAFF	TGTGCCAGCAGCTTAGTGGGGGGGGCGGGCACTGAAGCTTTCTTT	.	few	15	TRBV11-2	TRBJ1-1
CASSFSRTGVETQYF	TGTGCCAGCAGTTTTAGCAGGACAGGGGTAGAGACCCAGTACTTC	TRBD1	many	15	TRBV28	TRBJ2-5
CSVGDGGSKETQYF	TGCAGCGTTGGGGACGGGGGCTCGAAAGAGACCCAGTACTTC	.	many	14	TRBV29-1	TRBJ2-5
CASSLGGGGVTEPFF	TGTGCTAGCAGCTTAGGGGGGGGGGGAGTCACTGAACCTTTCTTT	.	.	15	TRBV7-6	TRBJ1-1
CASSREVQVTDTQYF	TGCGCCAGCAGCCGAGAGGTACAAGTCACAGATACGCAGTATTTT	.	many	15	TRBV4-1	TRBJ2-3
CASSETSGSYEQYF	TGTGCCAGCAGCGAAACTAGCGGGAGCTACGAGCAGTACTTC	TRBD2	.	14	TRBV9	TRBJ2-7
CASSLNLGGNYGYTF	TGTGCCAGCAGCTTAAATCTAGGAGGAAACTATGGCTACACCTTC	.	many	15	TRBV7-2	TRBJ1-2
CASSDQGLAGVYNEQFF	TGTGCCAGTAGTGATCAGGGGCTAGCGGGAGTCTACAATGAGCAGTTCTTC	TRBD2	.	17	TRBV19	TRBJ2-1
CASSTRVGTGLYEQYF	TGTGCCAGCAGCACTAGGGTCGGGACTGGATTATACGAGCAGTACTTC	.	many	16	TRBV11-2	TRBJ2-7
CASSPQGGWNSPLHF	TGTGCCAGCAGTCCGCAGGGGGGTTGGAATTCACCCCTCCACTTT	TRBD1	medium-sized	15	TRBV12-3/TRBV12-4	TRBJ1-6
CACSVTSQETQYF	TGTGCCTGCAGTGTAACCAGCCAAGAGACCCAGTACTTC	.	.	13	TRBV30	TRBJ2-5
CASSLNPSGDYTF	TGTGCCAGCAGCCTAAACCCCTCGGGGGACTACACCTTC	.	many	13	TRBV7-9	TRBJ1-2
CATERRTLADTQYF	TGTGCCACCGAACGCCGAACACTAGCAGATACGCAGTATTTT	.	many	14	TRBV2	TRBJ2-3
CASSSQGVGQYF	TGTGCCAGCAGTTCACAGGGGGTGGGGCAGTATTTT	TRBD1	few	12	TRBV27	TRBJ2-3
CAWSSLAGGLQYF	TGTGCCTGGAGTAGTCTAGCGGGAGGGCTTCAGTACTTC	TRBD2	.	13	TRBV30	TRBJ2-4
CASSSGTGYGEQYF	TGTGCCAGCAGCTCCGGGACAGGGTACGGCGAGCAGTACTTC	TRBD1	many	14	TRBV7-6	TRBJ2-7
CASSWSGTNTGELFF	TGTGCCAGCAGCTGGAGCGGGACCAACACCGGGGAGCTGTTTTTT	TRBD2	many	15	TRBV7-2	TRBJ2-2
CASSSRVAGNEQFF	TGTGCCAGCAGCTCCAGGGTTGCGGGGAATGAGCAGTTCTTC	.	.	14	TRBV7-9	TRBJ2-1
CASSLRGSTDTQYF	TGTGCCAGCAGCTTACGGGGGAGCACAGATACGCAGTATTTT	.	many	14	TRBV7-8	TRBJ2-3